This T cell receptor (beta chain) was sequenced for a study of blood T cell repertoires in COVID-19. On the study more broadly: The cDNA or gDNA used as material had been derived from T cells, B-cell-depleted T cells, or PBMCs.

In the authors' methods: Counts of nucleated cells, estimated from reference gene primer amplification, were obtained. The table came from immunoSEQ multiplex PCR; TCRdb's copy has only in-frame clones and leaves some out. D and trimming were read from the DNA, whereas the V and J calls and clone size are those reported in that table. The sample shows about 330,000 clones, around 87% of them seen only once. Study members were between about 18 and 100 years old and lived in about two dozen US regions. What was sequenced was PBMCs or T cells enriched from blood (not recorded which). The receptor comes from a woman aged 25 to 39 who had recovered from COVID-19.

This chain's CDR3 is CASSLGPNQPQHF. CDR3 in DNA: TGTGCCAGCAGCTTGGGGCCGAATCAGCCCCAGCATTTT. This chain links TRBV5-4 with TRBJ1-5; D uncertain. The CDR3 sequence is 13 residues long. V lost 0 bases and J lost 4, with 5 bases in between. From germline, CDR1 is SGHNT and CDR2 YYREEE (reference sequence).